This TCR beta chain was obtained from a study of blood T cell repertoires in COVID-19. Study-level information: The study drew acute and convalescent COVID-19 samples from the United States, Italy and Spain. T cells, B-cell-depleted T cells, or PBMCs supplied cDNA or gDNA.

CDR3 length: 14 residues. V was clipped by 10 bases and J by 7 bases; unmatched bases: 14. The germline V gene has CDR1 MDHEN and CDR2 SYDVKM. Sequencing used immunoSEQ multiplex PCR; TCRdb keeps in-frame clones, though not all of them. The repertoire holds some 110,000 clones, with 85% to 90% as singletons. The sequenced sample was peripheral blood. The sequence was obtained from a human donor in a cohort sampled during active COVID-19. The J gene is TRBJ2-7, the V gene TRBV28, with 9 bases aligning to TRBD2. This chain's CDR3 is CATKVAGGPREQYF. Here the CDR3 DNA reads TGTGCCACTAAGGTGGCGGGAGGGCCCAGAGAGCAGTACTTC.